The 29 T cell receptor beta chains below all came from one sample that was sequenced in a study of CD8 T cells in ankylosing spondylitis. Study-wide results and limits: For ankylosing spondylitis blood, a TCR beta motif of about 8 highly homologous variants appeared characteristic.

The antigens of these receptors remain unknown. MiXCR, applied by TCRdb to the 5' RACE reads, yields one record per CDR3 protein. The data show more than 100,000 distinct CDR3 sequences, roughly 17% seen once. The sample comprised blood, either unsorted or a sorted T cell fraction (not recorded which). The receptors stem from a male donor with ankylosing spondylitis.

V gene TRBV5-6 combines with J gene TRBJ2-7; 7 nucleotides line up with TRBD2. The CDR3 extends over 12 amino acids. Germline trimming cut 1 base from V and 6 bases from J; bases unmatched to any gene: 1. The V gene's germline CDR1 is SGHDT and CDR2 YYEEEE. CDR3 nucleotides: TGTGCCAGCAGCTTGACTAGCGCCGAGCAGTACTTC. Its protein product is CASSLTSAEQYF.

This clonotype was counted between two and nine times. The chain combines TRBV7-3 with TRBJ2-7; 10 nucleotides match TRBD2. In germline, CDR1 is SGHTA, CDR2 FQGTGA. CDR3 size: 14 residues. J gave up 5 bases and V 4 bases, and 5 bases lay outside the gene matches. CDR3 coding DNA: TGTGCCAGCAGCTCTAGCGGGAGCATGCACGAGCAGTACTTC. Translated, it gives CASSSSGSMHEQYF.

The chain carries TRBV4-1 and TRBJ2-1, with D unclear. CDR1 is MGHRA and CDR2 is YSYEKL in the germline V gene. The CDR3 has 15 residues. V was cut by 3 bases and J by 4 bases, with 13 bases left in between. In DNA form, the CDR3 reads TGCGCCAGCAGCCAGGGGATCGGACCGTACAATGAGCAGTTCTTC. It translates to CASSQGIGPYNEQFF.

The chain combines TRBV12-3 or TRBV12-4 with TRBJ2-5, with TRBD2 matching 7 bases. This CDR3 region has 14 residues. V shed 3 bases, J shed 1 base, and the junction held 2 bases outside the gene matches. The CDR3 bases are TGTGCCAGCAGTTTCCTAGCGGCCCAAGAGACCCAGTACTTC. Protein sequence: CASSFLAAQETQYF.

The rearrangement uses TRBV28 and TRBJ2-2; tentative D call: TRBD1 (6 bases). The V gene's germline CDR1 is MDHEN and CDR2 SYDVKM. CDR3 length: 14 residues. The V end lost 4 bases, the J end lost 4 bases, and 10 bases lay between the germline ends. The CDR3 sequence: CASSWDIRTGELFF. The CDR3 coding sequence is TGTGCCAGCAGTTGGGACATTCGCACCGGGGAGCTGTTTTTT.

This clonotype was seen only a few times. The chain carries TRBV29-1 and TRBJ2-1, with TRBD2 identical over 9 bases. V shed 3 bases and J 1 base; nucleotides not matched to a gene: 19. The CDR3 has 20 amino acids. The germline gives CDR1 SQVTM, CDR2 ANQGSEA. In DNA form, the CDR3 reads TGCAGCGTTGAGGGGACAGTAGGGCTAGCGGGGATTGGTTCCTACAATGAGCAGTTCTTC. Translated, it gives CSVEGTVGLAGIGSYNEQFF.

This clonotype was detected only a few times. The genes are TRBV15 and TRBJ1-2; D may be TRBD1 (5 bases). Germline CDR1 reads LNHNV; CDR2 reads YYDKDF (reference sequence). The CDR3 extends over 14 amino acids. Trimming took 0 bases from V and 4 from J, leaving 9 bases between them. As DNA, the CDR3 is TGTGCCACCAGCAGAGATGTCGGGGCCTATGGCTACACCTTC. It specifies CATSRDVGAYGYTF.

The sample holds a few counts of this clonotype. The chain has TRBV29-1 and TRBJ1-3; D is undetermined. The V end was cut by 4 bases, the J end by 0 bases, with 10 bases between. CDR3 length equals 14 residues. CDR1 and CDR2 from the germline V gene are SQVTM and ANQGSEA. The CDR3 region is CSVGLQDSGNTIYF. The CDR3 region has the DNA TGCAGCGTTGGACTCCAGGACTCTGGAAACACCATATATTTT. The entire variable domain, with the rest obtained from reference TRBV29-1 and TRBJ1-3, is as follows: SAVISQKPSRDICQRGTSLTIQCQVDSQVTMMFWYRQQPGQSLTLIATANQGSEATYESGFVIDKFPISRPNLTFSTLTVSNMSPEDSSIYLCSVGLQDSGNTIYFGEGSWLTVV.

The V gene is TRBV7-9, the J gene TRBJ2-7; D call uncertain. The CDR3 length is 13 residues. Trimming cost V 4 bases and J 3 bases, with 10 bases left between them. Germline CDR1 SEHNR, CDR2 FQNEAQ (reference sequence). This CDR3 reads CASSSHWNYEQYF. The CDR3 DNA reads TGTGCCAGCAGCTCTCATTGGAACTACGAGCAGTACTTC. Variable domain in full (rest from reference TRBV7-9 and TRBJ2-7): DTGVSQNPRHKITKRGQNVTFRCDPISEHNRLYWYRQTLGQGPEFLTYFQNEAQLEKSRLLSDRFSAERPKGSFSTLEIQRTEQGDSAMYLCASSSHWNYEQYFGPGTRLTVT.

The sample holds a few counts of this clonotype. This chain connects TRBV20-1 to TRBJ2-7; 7 bases line up with TRBD1. This CDR3 spans 13 amino acids. V shed 6 bases and J 0 bases; nucleotides not matched to a gene: 5. Germline V gene data show CDR1 as DFQATT and CDR2 as SNEGSKA (reference sequence). As DNA, the CDR3 is TGCAGTGCAACCCGGGACAGCTCCTACGAGCAGTACTTC. Amino acid sequence: CSATRDSSYEQYF.

This clonotype was observed a handful of times. This sequence joins TRBV4-1 and TRBJ1-1; 9 nucleotides match TRBD1. The J segment lost 0 bases and the V segment lost 1 base, leaving 0 bases of the junction unmatched. The CDR3 runs to 15 residues. Germline V gene data show CDR1 as MGHRA and CDR2 as YSYEKL. The CDR3 DNA reads TGCGCCAGCAGCCAAGGGGACAGGGTGAACACTGAAGCTTTCTTT. The encoded protein is CASSQGDRVNTEAFF.

The CDR3: CASSYTGGYTF. CDR3 in DNA: TGTGCCAGCAGCTATACCGGTGGCTACACCTTC. The chain is built from TRBV7-9 and TRBJ1-2; D unclear. Trimming removed 4 bases at V and 7 bases at J, with 7 bases between. This CDR3 contains 11 residues. CDR1 and CDR2 from the germline V gene are SEHNR and FQNEAQ (reference sequence).

This CDR3 is CSVEAGTEYNSPLHF. The CDR3 DNA reads TGCAGTGTTGAAGCCGGGACAGAGTATAATTCACCCCTCCACTTT. This rearrangement joins TRBV20-1 to TRBJ1-6; 7 bases are shared with TRBD1. V was pared by 7 bases and J by 4 bases, with 10 bases of the junction left unmatched. Germline V lookup: CDR1 DFQATT, CDR2 SNEGSKA (reference sequence). The CDR3 consists of 15 residues.

This sequence joins TRBV7-8 and TRBJ2-5, with D perhaps TRBD2 (6 bases). Trimming removed 5 bases at V and 1 base at J, with 14 bases between. CDR3 length equals 15 residues. The germline V gene encodes CDR1 SGHVS and CDR2 FQNEAQ. The CDR3 protein is CASSPRHSGQETQYF. For the CDR3, the DNA is TGTGCCAGCAGCCCGCGGCATAGCGGCCAAGAGACCCAGTACTTC.

This rearrangement joins TRBV29-1 to TRBJ2-1; D ambiguous. The germline CDR1 and CDR2 sequences are SQVTM and ANQGSEA. CDR3 length: 12 amino acids. Trimming pared 4 bases from V and 4 bases from J, leaving 8 bases between. CDR3 protein: CSVVVQYNEQFF. CDR3 DNA sequence: TGCAGCGTTGTCGTTCAGTACAATGAGCAGTTCTTC.

The J gene is TRBJ1-4, the V gene TRBV15; unclear D gene. V lost 4 bases and J lost 0, with 9 bases in between. CDR3 length equals 15 residues. Per germline, CDR1 LNHNV and CDR2 YYDKDF (reference sequence). CDR3: CATSTSRTTNEKLFF. The CDR3 DNA reads TGTGCCACCAGCACATCCAGAACAACTAATGAAAAACTGTTTTTT. The whole variable domain, remainder taken from reference TRBV15 and TRBJ1-4, is DAMVIQNPRYQVTQFGKPVTLSCSQTLNHNVMYWYQQKSSQAPKLLFHYYDKDFNNEADTPDNFQSRRPNTSFCFLDIRSPGLGDTAMYLCATSTSRTTNEKLFFGSGTQLSVL.

The J gene is TRBJ2-1, the V gene TRBV12-3 or TRBV12-4, with TRBD2 matching over 14 bases. The V segment lost 6 bases and the J segment 4 bases; nucleotides outside the gene matches: 5. This CDR3 comprises 16 residues. As DNA, the CDR3 is TGTGCCAGCAGACGACTAGCGGGAGGGGGTTACAATGAGCAGTTCTTC. Encoded protein: CASRRLAGGGYNEQFF.

This rearrangement joins TRBV7-8 to TRBJ2-7; 7 bases are a match to TRBD1. Germline-derived CDR1 and CDR2 are SGHVS and FQNEAQ. V was pared by 1 base and J by 4 bases, with 16 bases of the junction left unmatched. This CDR3 spans 18 amino acids. CDR3 DNA: TGTGCCAGCAGCTTAGACAGACCAAGCGGCACAGGGGAGTACGAGCAGTACTTC. This translates into CASSLDRPSGTGEYEQYF.

In this sample, this clonotype turned up many times. CDR3 loop: CASSQDIRVGQPQHF. The CDR3 nucleotides read TGCGCCAGCAGCCAAGATATCAGGGTGGGACAGCCCCAGCATTTT. The chain recombines TRBV4-1 with TRBJ1-5; D may be TRBD1 (5 bases). CDR1 is MGHRA, CDR2 YSYEKL, per germline. The germline V and J ends were trimmed by 0 bases and 7 bases, with 13 bases remaining between them. The length of the CDR3 is 15 residues.

The chain employs TRBV9 and TRBJ2-1; D unclear. Trimming removed 0 bases from V and 3 bases from J, with 10 bases in between. The CDR3 totals 15 residues. Germline CDR1 is SGDLS and CDR2 is YYNGEE. The CDR3 here is CASSVGRSNYNEQFF. CDR3 nucleotides: TGTGCCAGCAGCGTAGGCCGCTCCAACTACAATGAGCAGTTCTTC.

A few counts support this clonotype. J is TRBJ1-1 and V is TRBV27; 7 bases line up with TRBD1. The CDR3 has 15 amino acids. Germline assignment: CDR1 MNHEY and CDR2 SMNVEV (reference sequence). V lost 5 bases and J lost 7; bases outside the gene matches: 13. The DNA of the CDR3 is TGTGCCAGCAGTCCAGTACAGGGGATGAGCCTTGAAGCTTTCTTT. This encodes CASSPVQGMSLEAFF.

This clonotype appeared many times. The chain carries TRBV9 and TRBJ1-2, with D maybe TRBD1 (5 bases). With 3 bases removed from V and 8 bases from J, the gap between germline ends came to 11 bases. Germline V gene lookup returns CDR1 SGDLS and CDR2 YYNGEE. CDR3 size: 12 residues. DNA of the CDR3: TGTGCCAGCAGCGGTTTAAGGGGAGGCTACACCTTC. Encoded protein: CASSGLRGGYTF.

This clonotype has just a few counts. The rearrangement uses TRBV5-1 and TRBJ1-1; no definite D call. Germline CDR1 is SGHRS and CDR2 is YFSETQ. The V gene lost 6 bases and the J gene lost 3 bases, with 9 bases spanning the gap. The CDR3 length is 12 residues. The CDR3 region is CASTDSYTEAFF. The CDR3 region has the DNA TGCGCCAGCACCGACTCGTACACTGAAGCTTTCTTT.

V gene TRBV27 combines with J gene TRBJ1-6; 8 nucleotides agree with TRBD1. Trimming cost V 5 bases and J 6 bases; bases outside gene matches: 3. This CDR3 is built from 14 residues. Germline assignment: CDR1 MNHEY and CDR2 SMNVEV (reference sequence). The CDR3 region is CASSLTGGNSPLHF. In DNA, the CDR3 is TGTGCCAGCAGTCTTACAGGGGGTAATTCACCCCTCCACTTT.

This clonotype was detected a few times. CDR3 DNA sequence: TGTGCCAGCAGTGGGGGGCGACTAGCGGGAGGGCCAGATGAGCAGTTCTTC. Translated: CASSGGRLAGGPDEQFF. The chain is built from TRBV2 and TRBJ2-1, with 14 bases identical to TRBD2. V lost 4 bases, J lost 8 bases, and 10 bases stayed unmatched. The CDR3 loop spans 17 amino acids. Germline values: CDR1 SNHLY, CDR2 FYNNEI. Full variable domain (rest looked up from reference TRBV2 and TRBJ2-1): EPEVTQTPSHQVTQMGQEVILRCVPISNHLYFYWYRQILGQKVEFLVSFYNNEISEKSEIFDDQFSVERPDGSNFTLKIRSTKLEDSAMYFCASSGGRLAGGPDEQFFGPGTRLTVL.

In this sample, this clonotype turned up many times. The V call is TRBV20-1, the J call TRBJ2-7; 8 bases match TRBD2. CDR1 and CDR2 from the germline V gene are DFQATT and SNEGSKA (reference sequence). J was trimmed by 0 bases and V by 3 bases; bases with no gene match: 10. The CDR3 runs 16 residues. The CDR3 DNA reads TGCAGTGCTAGTCTTGCGGGAGGCCGTAGCTCCTACGAGCAGTACTTC. Its protein is CSASLAGGRSSYEQYF.

The sample holds many counts of this clonotype. J is TRBJ2-1 and V is TRBV25-1, with a possible D match to TRBD1 (6 bases). Germline-derived CDR1 and CDR2 are MGHDK and SYGVNS. Trimming removed 5 bases from V and 0 bases from J, with 32 bases in between. This CDR3 is 22 amino acids long. The CDR3 DNA is TGTGCCAGCAGTCCTTCGACCGACAAGGGGGACCGTCCTCTCAGCTCCTACAATGAGCAGTTCTTC. Protein: CASSPSTDKGDRPLSSYNEQFF. The variable domain in full, with the rest retrieved from reference TRBV25-1 and TRBJ2-1, is EADIYQTPRYLVIGTGKKITLECSQTMGHDKMYWYQQDPGMELHLIHYSYGVNSTEKGDLSSESTVSRIRTEHFPLTLESARPSHTSQYLCASSPSTDKGDRPLSSYNEQFFGPGTRLTVL.

The V call is TRBV27, the J call TRBJ1-5; D unresolved. This CDR3 is built from 16 residues. Trimming cost V 5 bases and J 0 bases, with 14 bases left between them. Germline V gives CDR1 MNHEY, CDR2 SMNVEV (reference sequence). The CDR3 spells CASSLHSGDSNQPQHF. The DNA for the CDR3 is TGTGCCAGCAGTCTCCACAGCGGCGATAGCAATCAGCCCCAGCATTTT.

The gene calls are TRBV6-1 and TRBJ1-3; 7 nucleotides agree with TRBD1. The CDR3 consists of 14 residues. Looked up from germline, CDR1 is MNHNS and CDR2 is SASEGT. V shed 6 bases and J 0 bases; nucleotides not matched to a gene: 2. Written as DNA, the CDR3 is TGTGCCAGCAGCAGACAGGGCTCTGGAAACACCATATATTTT. Translating it yields CASSRQGSGNTIYF.